Sequencing of this T cell receptor (beta chain) was carried out in a study of cytomegalovirus exposure and HLA in healthy donors. The overall study: An early release of data contained tens of millions of unique TCRs, which came from HLA-typed donors. General observations from the study: Later findings reportedly placed an Asian-associated ancestry cluster below the roughly 660-donor mean for N-insertions. Among TCR sequences, most were rare, though some public TCRs appeared in many donors.

On this clone: Antigen unknown.

CDR3 size: 15 residues. V was clipped by 3 bases and J by 5 bases, with 13 bases between them. Germline V gene data show CDR1 as MNHEY and CDR2 as SVGAGI. The PCR had 60 Vbeta and 13 Jbeta primers. Data came from immunoSEQ multiplex PCR; TCRdb stores just in-frame clones and leaves some out. The sample consists of approximately 70,000 clones, 74% of them appearing once. J is TRBJ2-2 and V is TRBV6-5, with D possibly being TRBD1 (5 bases). This clonotype was obtained from a woman aged 25 to 39 in good health and CMV-seropositive. The sequenced sample was PBMCs. For the CDR3, the DNA is TGTGCCAGCAGTTATTGGACATCTCAGACCGGGGAGCTGTTTTTT. This gives the protein CASSYWTSQTGELFF.